Given below is one T cell receptor beta chain in context. The data were taken from a study of cytomegalovirus exposure and HLA in healthy donors. There are 17 residues in the CDR3. V lost 0 bases, J lost 7 bases, and 16 bases lay in between. Germline assignment: CDR1 LGHNA and CDR2 YSLEER. Primers included in the PCR were 60 Vbeta and 13 Jbeta primers. Only in-frame clones appear in the TCRdb table, and some are missing; sequencing was by immunoSEQ multiplex PCR. The sample holds approximately 140,000 clones, 82% seen once. The source of this sequence is a woman aged 40 to 50 in good health and CMV-seronegative. The J gene is TRBJ1-6, the V gene TRBV4-3; the D gene is possibly TRBD1 (5 bases). Sequencing was done on a sample of PBMCs. The CDR3 region is CASSQEQVRAGNSPLHF. The CDR3 DNA reads TGCGCCAGCAGCCAAGAACAGGTTCGGGCAGGGAATTCACCCCTCCACTTT.